This T cell receptor beta chain was recovered during a study of T-cell reconstitution after alpha-beta-depleted transplantation in children. CDR3 size: 13 residues. Per germline, CDR1 MNHEY and CDR2 SVGEGT. Trimming took 6 bases from V and 10 from J, leaving 13 bases between them. This sample's TCRbeta library carried unique molecular identifier barcodes. TCRdb analysed the PCR reads with MiXCR anew, one entry per CDR3 protein. The sample has about 16,000 distinct CDR3 sequences, around 8% seen once; the top ten hold less than 40%. The source was PBMCs, mostly from graft donor cells, collected 60 days after TCRalphabeta/CD19-depleted stem cell transplant. The receptor was derived from a boy younger than two who had a stem cell transplant for Wiskott-Aldrich syndrome, so the T cells may come from the graft donor. The chain combines TRBV6-2 or TRBV6-3 with TRBJ1-6; D call uncertain. CDR3 nucleotides: TGTGCCAGCAGGATTATGTACGGCTCACCCCTCCACTTT. The encoded protein is CASRIMYGSPLHF.